This TCR beta chain was sequenced in a study of T-cell memory formation after mild COVID-19. General study findings and limits: CM and EM subsets held most contracting CD4+ clones; EMRA held CD8+ ones.

The V and J ends lost 1 base and 4 bases, in that order; junction bases with no gene match: 8. The V gene's germline CDR1 is SGHRS and CDR2 YFSETQ. There are 16 residues in the CDR3. Each CDR3 protein gets one entry after TCRdb re-called the 5' RACE reads with MiXCR. The top ten hold 21% of the sample, which has a few hundred thousand distinct CDR3 sequences, 20% to 25% seen once. This clonotype was seen repeatedly, ten times or more. Its specificity is unknown. The sequencing sample was made of PBMCs or a T cell subset sorted from them (not recorded which). The sequence was collected from a man in his late teens or twenties who had mild COVID-19 (a few samples of this study predate the infection). Cell type and time point are not known. The chain carries TRBV5-1 and TRBJ2-5, with 9 nucleotides matching TRBD2. The CDR3 bases are TGCGCCAGCAGCTTGACGACTAGCGGAGGTGGAGAGACCCAGTACTTC. It translates to CASSLTTSGGGETQYF.